The sequence of this T cell receptor beta chain was determined in a study of blood T cell repertoires in COVID-19. Study in general: From T cells, B-cell-depleted T cells, or PBMCs came the material, which was cDNA or gDNA.

This clone has just one count. Study processing details: From reference gene primer amplification, estimates of nucleated cell counts were derived. The repertoire was sequenced with immunoSEQ multiplex PCR; TCRdb's copy has only in-frame clones and lacks some. The D gene and trimming were derived from the DNA, and the V and J assignments and clone size from that table. The data show more than 200,000 clones, about 85% seen once. Germline assignment: CDR1 LGHNA and CDR2 YNFKEQ. Germline trimming cut 0 bases from V and 4 bases from J; bases unmatched to any gene: 7. This CDR3 spans 17 amino acids. Source material: peripheral blood. The chain joins TRBV4-2 to TRBJ1-5; 9 bases match TRBD1. The receptor's source is a man aged 35-49 years with acute or convalescent COVID-19. As DNA, the CDR3 is TGTGCCAGCAGCCAAGAAAGAGGACAGGGGTCGAATCAGCCCCAGCATTTT. This codes for CASSQERGQGSNQPQHF.